The table lists the clone carrying this T cell receptor (beta chain) with a few counts. Antigen: not known. This specimen comes from a study of blood T cells in healthy people across ages. Looked up from germline, CDR1 is SGHDT and CDR2 is YYEEEE. V lost 1 base, J lost 6 bases, and 20 bases lay in between. CDR3 length equals 16 residues. PCR was performed a second time for about 7 to 11 cycles using a sample-barcoded 5' primer and a J-beta primer mix. Tagging of each cDNA molecule was performed by a template-switch adaptor with 12 random nucleotides. Every sample returned 2.5 million or more CDR3-containing paired-end reads. MiXCR was run by TCRdb on the 5' RACE reads, yielding one entry per CDR3 protein. The repertoire holds hundreds of thousands of distinct CDR3 sequences, under 30% seen once, with around 16% in the top ten. General observations from the study: Diversity was higher, and naive CD4+ cells more numerous, in long-lived donors than in aged donors.

The origin of this receptor is a woman aged 80 or over in good health. The sample was blood. This sequence joins TRBV5-6 and TRBJ2-7; D tentatively fits TRBD1 or TRBD2 (6 bases each). The CDR3 region is CASSLRTGGPRSEQYF. CDR3 DNA: TGTGCCAGCAGCTTGCGAACCGGGGGCCCTCGTAGCGAGCAGTACTTC.